This TCR beta chain appears in the sequencing data of a study of T cells in tuberculosis. Across the study: The T cells targeted glucose monomycolate, a mycobacterial lipid, via CD1B.

Thawed, overnight-rested PBMC were stained with GMM-loaded CD1B tetramer, viability dye and anti-CD3, then sorted. The CD1B tetramers carried C32 glucose monomycolate purified from Rhodococcus equi. Tetramer-sorted PBMC had been CD14 monocyte-depleted before freezing. Trimming shortened V by 4 bases and J by 5 bases, and 12 bases separated the two germline ends. The CDR3 totals 13 residues. Germline loops: CDR1 SGHDT, CDR2 YYEEEE. Repertoires were generated with immunoSEQ multiplex PCR, while TCRdb's copy carries only in-frame clones and drops some. This table holds more than 70,000 clones, approximately 90% found once.

The origin of this receptor is an adult woman with latent tuberculosis. This chain joins TRBV5-6 and TRBJ2-5; D ambiguous. Sequencing was done on a sample of CD1b-GMM tetramer-negative cells sorted from PBMCs. CDR3 sequence (DNA): TGTGCCAGCAGCCGGGTAGGCTACGAGACCCAGTACTTC. This gives the protein CASSRVGYETQYF.